This T cell receptor (beta chain) is drawn from a study of OX40 agonist ivuxolimab in advanced cancers. CDR1 and CDR2 from the germline V gene are SGHTA and FQGNSA. V lost 5 bases and J lost 6, with 17 bases in between. The CDR3 runs 14 residues. The assay was immunoSEQ multiplex PCR, and TCRdb's table has in-frame clones only and misses some. In the table there are fewer than 20,000 clones, roughly four fifths of which are singletons. Sequencing used CD4+ or CD8+ T cells sorted from blood, obtained in a trial of the OX40 agonist ivuxolimab. The rearrangement links TRBV7-2 to TRBJ2-7; D unresolved. This receptor was taken from an adult with an advanced solid tumor such as melanoma, head and neck, liver or kidney cancer. CDR3 in DNA: TGTGCCAGCAGCACGCGGCCAGCTACCCGCGAGCAGTACTTC. Translation gives CASSTRPATREQYF.